The rows below give T cell receptor beta chains drawn from one sample of a study of neurological immune-mediated disorders. TCRdb re-derived calls from the 5' RACE reads in MiXCR, one entry per CDR3 protein. Of about 79,000 distinct CDR3 sequences in the sample, about 14% were seen once. Sequenced material: PBMCs. These TCRs come from a woman aged 45-65 years in good health. The CDR3 runs from the conserved cysteine through the conserved F or W. Fields, in order: D gene, clone size, J gene, V gene, CDR3 DNA, CDR3 protein. D genes are given only for firm matches. Some rows have no size entry. The others give once, few or many, or a class for an expanded clone.

D: TRBD1; size: many; J: TRBJ2-2; V: TRBV20-1; DNA: TGCAGTGCTCGGCTCCCCGGGACAGGGGGCAGAAAGATCACCGGGGAGCTGTTTTTT; CDR3: CSARLPGTGGRKITGELFF
D: NA; size: NA; J: TRBJ1-1; V: TRBV5-1; DNA: TGCACCAGTAGTCCAATGGACCGGATTTACACTGAAGCTTTCTTT; CDR3: CTSSPMDRIYTEAFF
D: NA; size: NA; J: TRBJ1-5; V: TRBV12-3/TRBV12-4; DNA: TGTGCCAGCAGTGTCTCTAGGGGCCATCAGCCCCAGCATTTT; CDR3: CASSVSRGHQPQHF
D: TRBD1; size: many; J: TRBJ2-1; V: TRBV14; DNA: TGTGCCAGCAGCCAAAAACAGGGGCACGATGAGCAGTTCTTC; CDR3: CASSQKQGHDEQFF
D: TRBD2; size: many; J: TRBJ2-2; V: TRBV5-1; DNA: TGCGCCAGCAGCTTGCTAGCGGGAGCTCCAGGGACCGGGGAGCTGTTTTTT; CDR3: CASSLLAGAPGTGELFF
D: NA; size: many; J: TRBJ2-2; V: TRBV12-3/TRBV12-4; DNA: TGTGCCAGCAGTTTTGACCGAACCGGGGAGCTGTTTTTT; CDR3: CASSFDRTGELFF
D: NA; size: many; J: TRBJ1-6; V: TRBV12-3/TRBV12-4; DNA: TGTGCCAGCAGTTTCGGGGTCTCACCCCTCCACTTT; CDR3: CASSFGVSPLHF
D: TRBD1; size: many; J: TRBJ2-7; V: TRBV29-1; DNA: TGCAGCGTCGCCGGACAGGCCCCTTACGAGCAGTACTTC; CDR3: CSVAGQAPYEQYF
D: NA; size: NA; J: TRBJ2-3; V: TRBV5-1; DNA: TGCGCCAGCAGCTCCGGGCCTACGCAGTATTTT; CDR3: CASSSGPTQYF
D: NA; size: many; J: TRBJ2-1; V: TRBV20-1; DNA: TGCAGTGCTAGAGTACCGACGGGTGATCAGCAGTTCTTC; CDR3: CSARVPTGDQQFF
D: NA; size: NA; J: TRBJ1-1; V: TRBV29-1; DNA: TGCAGCGTTGGCGAAGGGTCTACTGAAGCTTTCTTT; CDR3: CSVGEGSTEAFF
D: NA; size: many; J: TRBJ2-7; V: TRBV20-1; DNA: TGCAGTGCGGTGGGGGGACGGAACTCCTACGAGCAGTACTTC; CDR3: CSAVGGRNSYEQYF
D: NA; size: many; J: TRBJ2-5; V: TRBV7-9; DNA: TGTGCCAGCAGTCCCCTGAACCGGGGGCACCAAGAGACCCAGTACTTC; CDR3: CASSPLNRGHQETQYF
D: TRBD2; size: NA; J: TRBJ2-2; V: TRBV5-1; DNA: TGCGCCAGCAGCCCCAGAGGTGGGGGACTAAACGACAACACCGGGGAGCTGTTTTTT; CDR3: CASSPRGGGLNDNTGELFF
D: TRBD1; size: many; J: TRBJ1-1; V: TRBV10-3; DNA: TGTGCCATCAGTGCATGGACAGGGGGTTTCACTGAAGCTTTCTTT; CDR3: CAISAWTGGFTEAFF
D: TRBD1; size: NA; J: TRBJ2-1; V: TRBV6-1; DNA: TGTGCCAGCAGTGAAGACCCCTACGACAGGGGAGGAAACAATGAGCAGTTCTTC; CDR3: CASSEDPYDRGGNNEQFF
D: TRBD1; size: many; J: TRBJ2-7; V: TRBV5-1; DNA: TGCGCCAGCAGCCCGGGACAGGGTCAACACGAGCAGTACTTC; CDR3: CASSPGQGQHEQYF
D: NA; size: NA; J: TRBJ2-1; V: TRBV7-9; DNA: TGTGCCAGCAGCTTACTAACGGCCTCATACAATGAGCAGTTCTTC; CDR3: CASSLLTASYNEQFF
D: TRBD1; size: many; J: TRBJ1-1; V: TRBV7-2; DNA: TGTGCCAGCAGCGCTCGACAGGGAGGAACTGAAGCTTTCTTT; CDR3: CASSARQGGTEAFF
D: NA; size: many; J: TRBJ2-3; V: TRBV5-1; DNA: TGCGCCAGCAGCTTCATAGGACTGGGCAGCGATACGCAGTATTTT; CDR3: CASSFIGLGSDTQYF
D: TRBD2; size: many; J: TRBJ2-3; V: TRBV4-1; DNA: TGCGCCAGCACCCTTGGAGCGGGAGGGTTCCCAGATACGCAGTATTTT; CDR3: CASTLGAGGFPDTQYF
D: TRBD2; size: NA; J: TRBJ2-1; V: TRBV7-3; DNA: TGTGCCAGCAGCTTATCAGCGGGAGAAGGGAACAATGAGCAGTTCTTC; CDR3: CASSLSAGEGNNEQFF
D: NA; size: NA; J: TRBJ2-3; V: TRBV7-2; DNA: TGTGCCAGCAGCTTGTGGCGGGTCGGGACGCAGTATTTT; CDR3: CASSLWRVGTQYF
D: TRBD1; size: many; J: TRBJ2-2; V: TRBV20-1; DNA: TGCAGTGCTAGAGATGTTGGACAGGGGAGGTTCGGGGAGCTGTTTTTT; CDR3: CSARDVGQGRFGELFF
D: TRBD1; size: many; J: TRBJ2-6; V: TRBV12-3/TRBV12-4; DNA: TGTGCCAGCAGTCCCCGACAGGGAAAACCTGGGGCCAACGTCCTGACTTTC; CDR3: CASSPRQGKPGANVLTF
D: TRBD2; size: many; J: TRBJ2-1; V: TRBV7-2; DNA: TGTGCCAGCAGCTTATTCCCTCAACATAGCGGGGGTAATGAGCAGTTCTTC; CDR3: CASSLFPQHSGGNEQFF
D: TRBD2; size: many; J: TRBJ2-2; V: TRBV2; DNA: TGTGCCAGCAGGGTGCTAGCGGGGGCCCTAAACACCGGGGAGCTGTTTTTT; CDR3: CASRVLAGALNTGELFF
D: TRBD1; size: many; J: TRBJ2-7; V: TRBV28; DNA: TGTGCCAGCAGTTTTCAACAGGGGGCCAGCGAAGGGCAGTACTTC; CDR3: CASSFQQGASEGQYF
D: TRBD1; size: many; J: TRBJ1-5; V: TRBV12-3/TRBV12-4; DNA: TGTGCCAGCAGTTTGGGGACAGGGGGCCGTGTCAATCAGCCCCAGCATTTT; CDR3: CASSLGTGGRVNQPQHF
D: TRBD1; size: few; J: TRBJ2-3; V: TRBV5-5; DNA: TGTGCCAGCAGCTTTACAGGGGCGGGCGATACGCAGTATTTT; CDR3: CASSFTGAGDTQYF
D: NA; size: many; J: TRBJ2-1; V: TRBV20-1; DNA: TGCAGTGCTAGCGGGAGTTCCTACAATGAGCAGTTCTTC; CDR3: CSASGSSYNEQFF
D: NA; size: few; J: TRBJ2-1; V: TRBV9; DNA: TGTGCCAGCAGCCCCCGACAGGACTCCTACAATGAGCAGTTCTTC; CDR3: CASSPRQDSYNEQFF
D: TRBD1; size: NA; J: TRBJ1-4; V: TRBV3-1; DNA: TGTGCCAGCAGCCAAGATCTGAACAGGGGGCATGAAAAACTGTTTTTT; CDR3: CASSQDLNRGHEKLFF
D: NA; size: many; J: TRBJ1-1; V: TRBV7-9; DNA: TGTGCCAGCAGCCAGGGGTCTGAAGCTTTCTTT; CDR3: CASSQGSEAFF
D: NA; size: many; J: TRBJ1-1; V: TRBV5-1; DNA: TGCGCCAGCAGCTTGACGGGGGCGAATGAAGCTTTCTTT; CDR3: CASSLTGANEAFF
D: TRBD1; size: few; J: TRBJ2-1; V: TRBV6-1; DNA: TGTGCCAGCAGCAACAGGGGCTTGGGGCAGTTCTTC; CDR3: CASSNRGLGQFF
D: TRBD1; size: many; J: TRBJ2-2; V: TRBV24-1; DNA: TGTGCCACCAGCAGACAGGGACCGAACACCGGGGAGCTGTTTTTT; CDR3: CATSRQGPNTGELFF
D: TRBD1; size: many; J: TRBJ2-1; V: TRBV7-2; DNA: TGTGCCAGCAGCCCAGACAGGGAAACATACAATGAGCAGTTCTTC; CDR3: CASSPDRETYNEQFF
D: NA; size: many; J: TRBJ2-3; V: TRBV5-1; DNA: TGCGCCAGCAGCTTGGATGTTTCACCAGATACGCAGTATTTT; CDR3: CASSLDVSPDTQYF
D: NA; size: few; J: TRBJ1-1; V: TRBV5-1; DNA: TGCGCCAGCAGCTTGGAATCGGTCGGGTCAGAAGCTTTCTTT; CDR3: CASSLESVGSEAFF
D: NA; size: NA; J: TRBJ1-1; V: TRBV6-1; DNA: TGTGCCAGCAGTGACCAAGTGAACACTGAAGCTTTCTTT; CDR3: CASSDQVNTEAFF
D: TRBD2; size: many; J: TRBJ2-2; V: TRBV9; DNA: TGTGCCAGCAGCGTAGGGATGTTGGCGGGAGGCACCGGGGAGCTGTTTTTT; CDR3: CASSVGMLAGGTGELFF
D: NA; size: many; J: TRBJ2-7; V: TRBV2; DNA: TGTGCCAGCAGCTTAGCCCCGGGGTCCTACGAGCAGTACTTC; CDR3: CASSLAPGSYEQYF
D: NA; size: NA; J: TRBJ1-1; V: TRBV11-1; DNA: TGTGCCAGCAGATACATGACAGCCACTGAAGCTTTCTTT; CDR3: CASRYMTATEAFF
D: NA; size: many; J: TRBJ1-3; V: TRBV18; DNA: TGTGCCAGCTCACCGGACAACTCTGGAAACACCATATATTTT; CDR3: CASSPDNSGNTIYF
D: NA; size: many; J: TRBJ1-6; V: TRBV5-1; DNA: TGCGCCAGCAGCTCCTTGGACGCAGCCGAGTCACCCCTCCACTTT; CDR3: CASSSLDAAESPLHF
D: NA; size: NA; J: TRBJ2-7; V: TRBV7-8; DNA: TGTGCCAGCTTAGGGGGGAGTATCCCCGAGCAGTACTTC; CDR3: CASLGGSIPEQYF
D: TRBD1; size: NA; J: TRBJ2-3; V: TRBV12-3/TRBV12-4; DNA: TGTGCCAGCAGTTTAGGGACAGGGTGGGATACGCAGTATTTT; CDR3: CASSLGTGWDTQYF
D: NA; size: many; J: TRBJ2-3; V: TRBV29-1; DNA: TGCAACATTCTGGACCACACAGATACGCAGTATTTT; CDR3: CNILDHTDTQYF
D: NA; size: many; J: TRBJ1-5; V: TRBV20-1; DNA: TGCAGTGCTAGCGTAGAACTCGGAAAACCTGATCAGCCCCAGCATTTT; CDR3: CSASVELGKPDQPQHF
D: TRBD2; size: many; J: TRBJ2-1; V: TRBV7-2; DNA: TGTGCCAGCAGCCCACCGGGACTAGCGGGGGGTCATGAGCAGTTCTTC; CDR3: CASSPPGLAGGHEQFF
D: TRBD1; size: once; J: TRBJ2-5; V: TRBV28; DNA: TGTGCAGCAGGGGGTAGAATTCTTACAGAGACCCAGTACTTC; CDR3: CAAGGRILTETQYF
D: NA; size: NA; J: TRBJ1-1; V: TRBV28; DNA: TGTGCCAGCAGCCCCACCGGGAGGGGGAACACTGAAGCTTTCTTT; CDR3: CASSPTGRGNTEAFF
D: TRBD2; size: many; J: TRBJ2-2; V: TRBV12-3/TRBV12-4; DNA: TGTGCCAGCAGCCAACTGGGGGGGTGGAACACCGGGGAGCTGTTTTTT; CDR3: CASSQLGGWNTGELFF
D: NA; size: many; J: TRBJ1-4; V: TRBV6-6; DNA: TGTGCCAGCAGTCGGGACGGGAATGAAAATCTGTTTTTT; CDR3: CASSRDGNENLFF
D: NA; size: once; J: TRBJ2-6; V: TRBV7-8; DNA: TGTGCCAGCAGCTTAGTTTTGCGTGACAGGCCCCTCTCTGGGGCCAACGTCCTGACTTTC; CDR3: CASSLVLRDRPLSGANVLTF
D: NA; size: many; J: TRBJ1-1; V: TRBV20-1; DNA: TGCAGTGCTAGAGGCAGGGAAGCTTTCTTT; CDR3: CSARGREAFF
D: NA; size: many; J: TRBJ1-3; V: TRBV29-1; DNA: TGCAGCGCTTCGGACTGGTCATCTGGAAACACCATATATTTT; CDR3: CSASDWSSGNTIYF
D: NA; size: NA; J: TRBJ1-1; V: TRBV28; DNA: TGTGCCAGCAGGATCAATTCTCGGGGGGCGAACACTGAAGCTTTCTTT; CDR3: CASRINSRGANTEAFF